The 20 T cell receptor beta chains listed next were all sequenced from one sample in a study of spatial heterogeneity in lung cancer. Specified time point: sample taken at primary tumor resection. Unsorted whole RNA from tumor, nontumor lung or frozen PBMC underwent sequencing. MiXCR, run by TCRdb on the 5' RACE reads, gives a single entry per CDR3 protein. The sample carries roughly 39,000 distinct CDR3 sequences, 6.5% to 8.5% recorded once. The source was PBMCs, collected at surgery. These receptors were collected from a male donor with early-stage non-small cell lung cancer.

This clonotype occurred many times. V is TRBV15 and J is TRBJ1-6, with D uncertain. CDR3 size: 14 residues. With 7 bases removed from V and 0 bases from J, the gap between germline ends came to 7 bases. Per germline, CDR1 LNHNV and CDR2 YYDKDF (reference sequence). The CDR3 region is CATKSGSYNSPLHF. In nucleotides, the CDR3 is TGTGCCACCAAGAGCGGCTCCTATAATTCACCCCTCCACTTT.

The table lists this clonotype with many counts. The rearrangement uses TRBV6-5 and TRBJ2-1; tentatively, D is TRBD1 (5 bases). This CDR3 has 14 amino acids. Germline V gene data show CDR1 as MNHEY and CDR2 as SVGAGI. V was trimmed by 4 bases and J by 9 bases, leaving 16 bases between them. The CDR3 sequence is CASSSVRQPAEQFF. The CDR3 region has the DNA TGTGCCAGCAGTTCCGTCCGACAGCCGGCTGAGCAGTTCTTC.

Ten or more counts support this clonotype. This sequence joins TRBV25-1 and TRBJ2-5; a weak D match, TRBD1 (6 bases). CDR3 size: 14 residues. Trimming left V 8 bases short and J 5 bases short, with 18 bases between. The germline gives CDR1 MGHDK, CDR2 SYGVNS. The CDR3 DNA reads as TGTGCCAGCGTTAGGGCAGGGGTCCGGGAGACCCAGTACTTC. Residues: CASVRAGVRETQYF. The full variable domain, rest sourced from reference TRBV25-1 and TRBJ2-5, is EADIYQTPRYLVIGTGKKITLECSQTMGHDKMYWYQQDPGMELHLIHYSYGVNSTEKGDLSSESTVSRIRTEHFPLTLESARPSHTSQYLCASVRAGVRETQYFGPGTRLLVL.

Ten or more counts support this clonotype. The V and J genes are TRBV7-2 and TRBJ2-2; TRBD1 matches at 8 bases. Germline V gives CDR1 SGHTA, CDR2 FQGNSA. With 8 bases clipped from V and 3 bases from J, the junction kept 8 bases outside the gene matches. There are 15 residues in the CDR3. CDR3 nucleotide sequence: TGTGCCAGCTCTGACAGGGGTGGCGACACCGGGGAGCTGTTTTTT. Translation: CASSDRGGDTGELFF.

This clonotype was counted many times. The chain combines TRBV11-1 with TRBJ1-1; D remains unclear. Between the trimmed V and J ends, which lost 4 bases and 5 bases, there was a span of 14 bases. The CDR3 has 14 residues. Germline loops: CDR1 SGHAT, CDR2 FQDESV (reference sequence). CDR3 in amino acids: CASSSTRSSTEAFF. CDR3 nucleotide sequence: TGTGCCAGCAGCTCAACTAGGTCGTCTACTGAAGCTTTCTTT. Complete variable domain (other parts from reference TRBV11-1 and TRBJ1-1): EAEVAQSPRYKITEKSQAVAFWCDPISGHATLYWYRQILGQGPELLVQFQDESVVDDSQLPKDRFSAERLKGVDSTLKIQPAELGDSAMYLCASSSTRSSTEAFFGQGTRLTVV.

The chain carries TRBV23-1 and TRBJ2-7; 7 bases align to TRBD1. TRBV23-1 is flagged as an ORF with uncertain function. This CDR3 region has 15 residues. J gave up 2 bases and V 6 bases, and 10 bases lay outside the gene matches. The CDR3 loop reads CASRVTGDSAYEQYV. The CDR3 DNA sequence: TGCGCCAGCAGAGTCACAGGGGATTCAGCCTACGAGCAGTACGTC.

This clonotype showed up just a few times. The V call is TRBV12-3 or TRBV12-4, the J call TRBJ1-3; D ambiguous. The CDR3 length is 15 residues. Trimming took 6 bases from V and 4 from J, leaving 16 bases between them. The CDR3 spells CASRISSSLGNTIYF. CDR3 sequence (DNA): TGTGCCAGCAGGATATCAAGCAGCCTGGGAAACACCATATATTTT.

Concerning this clonotype itself: One end of the junction is discordant with germline, which a read error may explain. V and J are TRBV9 and TRBJ1-1; maybe TRBD1 (6 bases). The germline gives CDR1 SGDLS, CDR2 YYNGEE. The CDR3 sequence is 14 residues long. The CDR3 here is CASSVAGAGTGAFF. As DNA, the CDR3 is TGTGCCAGCAGCGTAGCAGGGGCTGGCACTGGAGCTTTCTTT.

This clonotype has at least ten counts. The V gene is TRBV6-2 or TRBV6-3, the J gene TRBJ2-1, with D tentatively TRBD2 (6 bases). CDR1 and CDR2 (germline): MNHEY, SVGEGT. Trimming removed 0 bases at V and 6 bases at J, with 12 bases between. The CDR3 totals 15 residues. This CDR3 is CASSYSVSSGNEQFF. CDR3 DNA sequence: TGTGCCAGCAGTTACTCGGTTAGTAGCGGCAATGAGCAGTTCTTC.

The J gene is TRBJ1-3, the V gene TRBV19; D remains unclear. The V gene's germline CDR1 is LNHDA and CDR2 SQIVND (reference sequence). The CDR3 is made up of 14 amino acids. The V end was cut by 7 bases, the J end by 0 bases, with 10 bases between. CDR3 sequence (DNA): TGTGCCAGTAACCGACGGGACTCTGGAAACACCATATATTTT. Amino acid sequence: CASNRRDSGNTIYF.

The chain combines TRBV30 with TRBJ1-1; a weak D match, TRBD1 (6 bases). Per the germline V gene, CDR1 is GTSNPN and CDR2 is SVGIG (reference sequence). Trimming left V 2 bases short and J 6 bases short, with 13 bases between. CDR3 size: 13 residues. Written as DNA, the CDR3 is TGTGCCTGGAGTCAACAGGGATGGTCTGAAGCTTTCTTT. Translated: CAWSQQGWSEAFF. The full variable domain, with the rest looked up from reference TRBV30 and TRBJ1-1, is SQTIHQWPATLVQPVGSPLSLECTVEGTSNPNLYWYRQAAGRGLQLLFYSVGIGQISSEVPQNLSASRPQDRQFILSSKKLLLSDSGFYLCAWSQQGWSEAFFGQGTRLTVV.

This sequence joins TRBV7-2 and TRBJ2-1; D is unresolved. Germline CDR1 and CDR2: SGHTA and FQGNSA. The V end lost 0 bases, the J end lost 4 bases, and 4 bases lay between the germline ends. The CDR3 is 13 amino acids. The CDR3, as DNA: TGTGCCAGCAGCTTAGCTGTTTACAATGAGCAGTTCTTC. Its translation is CASSLAVYNEQFF. Drawing the rest from reference TRBV7-2 and TRBJ2-1, the complete variable domain is GAGVSQSPSNKVTEKGKDVELRCDPISGHTALYWYRQSLGQGLEFLIYFQGNSAPDKSGLPSDRFSAERTGGSVSTLTIQRTQQEDSAVYLCASSLAVYNEQFFGPGTRLTVL.

This clonotype has a count of ten or more. The chain carries TRBV6-1 and TRBJ2-2; 8 positions agree with TRBD1. The germline V gene has CDR1 MNHNS and CDR2 SASEGT. This CDR3 contains 17 residues. With V trimmed by 5 bases and J by 7 bases, 15 bases remained unmatched. The CDR3 reads CASSPMVQGAQVGELFF. The CDR3, as DNA: TGTGCCAGCAGTCCCATGGTGCAGGGGGCGCAGGTCGGGGAGCTGTTTTTT.

This clonotype came up many times. The chain carries TRBV7-2 and TRBJ1-6; TRBD1 is a possible D gene (6 bases). V shed 5 bases and J shed 9 bases, with 23 bases lying between them. The CDR3 length is 17 residues. Germline assignment: CDR1 SGHTA and CDR2 FQGNSA. The CDR3 is CASSPSRAGEWGSPLHF. CDR3 sequence (DNA): TGTGCCAGCAGCCCCAGTCGGGCAGGGGAGTGGGGTTCACCCCTCCACTTT. The whole variable domain, filled in from reference TRBV7-2 and TRBJ1-6, reads GAGVSQSPSNKVTEKGKDVELRCDPISGHTALYWYRQSLGQGLEFLIYFQGNSAPDKSGLPSDRFSAERTGGSVSTLTIQRTQQEDSAVYLCASSPSRAGEWGSPLHFGNGTRLTVT.

This clonotype appeared a few times. The chain joins TRBV7-2 to TRBJ2-7; the D gene could be TRBD1 or TRBD2 (5 bases each). V gave up 2 bases and J gave up 3 bases, with 11 bases separating them. There are 14 residues in the CDR3. Germline loops: CDR1 SGHTA, CDR2 FQGNSA. For the CDR3, the DNA is TGTGCCAGCAGCTTACTTGGGACGGGCTACGAGCAGTACTTC. Amino acids: CASSLLGTGYEQYF.

This clonotype was found a few times. The chain joins TRBV4-2 to TRBJ1-3; D is undetermined. The CDR3 spans 15 residues. Trimming stripped 2 bases from V and 7 bases from J, with 15 bases between. Per the germline V gene, CDR1 is LGHNA and CDR2 is YNFKEQ. DNA for the CDR3: TGTGCCAGCAGCCAAATGAACCCTATCCGGAACACCATATATTTT. Protein sequence: CASSQMNPIRNTIYF.

This clonotype was counted at least ten times. The gene calls are TRBV25-1 and TRBJ2-3; D gene unclear. In germline, CDR1 is MGHDK, CDR2 SYGVNS. V was pared by 2 bases and J by 2 bases, with 2 bases between. This CDR3 is 12 amino acids long. The CDR3 sequence: CASSENTDTQYF. CDR3 nucleotide sequence: TGTGCCAGCAGTGAAAACACAGATACGCAGTATTTT.

This clonotype appeared many times. This chain uses TRBV7-6 with TRBJ2-1, with D tentatively TRBD1 (6 bases). The CDR3 length is 12 residues. The germline gives CDR1 SGHVS, CDR2 FNYEAQ. Trimming removed 4 bases at V and 10 bases at J, with 11 bases between. This CDR3 is CASSSRGGEQFF. CDR3 DNA: TGTGCCAGCAGCTCCAGGGGTGGCGAGCAGTTCTTC. Supplemented by reference TRBV7-6 and TRBJ2-1, the full variable domain reads GAGVSQSPRYKVTKRGQDVALRCDPISGHVSLYWYRQALGQGPEFLTYFNYEAQQDKSGLPNDRFSAERPEGSISTLTIQRTEQRDSAMYRCASSSRGGEQFFGPGTRLTVL.

This clonotype was observed at least ten times. The chain is built from TRBV10-3 and TRBJ2-1; no definite D call. Germline V gene data show CDR1 as ENHRY and CDR2 as SYGVKD. Trimming took 10 bases from V and 9 from J, leaving 25 bases between them. The CDR3 sequence is 15 residues long. Here the CDR3 DNA reads TGTGCCACCGAGGAGAGCGAGAGCCTACAATTTGAGCAGTTCTTC. Its translation: CATEESESLQFEQFF.

The chain has TRBV4-2 and TRBJ2-2, with D perhaps matching TRBD1 (5 bases). Germline CDR1 reads LGHNA; CDR2 reads YNFKEQ. The V end lost 1 base, the J end lost 7 bases, and 10 bases lay between the germline ends. There are 14 residues in the CDR3. The CDR3 nucleotides read TGTGCCAGCAGCCAAGGGTTGCAGGGCGGGGAGCTGTTTTTT. Protein: CASSQGLQGGELFF.